This entry concerns a single T cell receptor beta chain. Plated together were roughly 200,000 CFSE-labeled responder cells and roughly 200,000 irradiated, violet-dye-labeled stimulator cells. Sorted after the reaction were proliferating CFSE-low CD3+CD4+ and CD3+CD8+ responders. This sample stems from a study of graft-versus-host responses after intestinal transplantation. Across the whole study: Following induction with anti-thymocyte globulin, all recipients were given tacrolimus and steroids for three to four years. Study-wide results and limits: Recipient bone marrow held GvH clones, some seen earlier in ileum or blood. Early declines in HvG clones that occurred post-transplant were associated with peak circulating GvH clone levels.

The data were produced by immunoSEQ multiplex PCR, yet TCRdb's version contains in-frame clones alone and is incomplete. The sample has about 7,000 clones; 25% to 40% are singletons. The V gene end was trimmed by 5 bases and the J gene end by 2 bases; junction bases not matched to a gene: 7. The CDR3 runs 15 residues. In germline, CDR1 is MNHEY, CDR2 SMNVEV (reference sequence). The genes are TRBV27 and TRBJ2-7; 9 bases line up with TRBD1. The receptor was derived from a human patient who was an organ donor for intestinal transplantation. The input for sequencing was alloreactive CD8+ T cells from a mixed lymphocyte reaction culture, taken before transplantation. As for subset: CFSE-low proliferating T cells sorted from roughly six-day pre-transplant mixed lymphocyte reaction (GvH or HvG direction). The CDR3 region has the DNA TGTGCCAGCAGTCGACGGGACAGGGCCACCTACGAGCAGTACTTC. It is translated as CASSRRDRATYEQYF.